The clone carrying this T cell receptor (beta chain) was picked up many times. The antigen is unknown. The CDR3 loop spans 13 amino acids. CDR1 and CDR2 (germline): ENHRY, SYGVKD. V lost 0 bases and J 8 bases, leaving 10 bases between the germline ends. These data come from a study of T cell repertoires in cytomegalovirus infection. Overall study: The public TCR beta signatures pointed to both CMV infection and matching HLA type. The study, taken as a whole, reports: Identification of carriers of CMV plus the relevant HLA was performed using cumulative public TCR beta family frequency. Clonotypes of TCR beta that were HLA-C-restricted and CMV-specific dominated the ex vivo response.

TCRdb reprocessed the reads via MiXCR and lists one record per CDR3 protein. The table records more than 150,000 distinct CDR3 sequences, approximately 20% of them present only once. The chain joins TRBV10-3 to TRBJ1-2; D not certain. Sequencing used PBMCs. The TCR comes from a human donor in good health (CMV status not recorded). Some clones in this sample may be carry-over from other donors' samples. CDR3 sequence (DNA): TGTGCCATCAGTGAGTCTCGGACGGAGGGCTACACCTTC. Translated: CAISESRTEGYTF.